The next 21 T cell receptor beta chains were all read from a single sample in a study of T cells in tumors after PD-1 blockade. Only in-frame clones appear in the TCRdb table, and some are missing; sequencing was by immunoSEQ multiplex PCR. The table has about 15,000 clones, almost 85% seen once. This specimen was PBMCs, taken after anti-PD-1 treatment. These receptors all stem from a human donor with basal cell carcinoma.

The chain combines TRBV7-3 with TRBJ1-2; TRBD1 is a possible D gene (5 bases). Between the trimmed V and J ends, which lost 5 bases and 8 bases, there was a span of 15 bases. Looked up from germline, CDR1 is SGHTA and CDR2 is FQGTGA. The CDR3 length is 13 residues. The DNA of the CDR3 is TGTGCCAGCAGCGCTAACCCCAGGGACGGCTACACCTTC. Translation: CASSANPRDGYTF. The full variable domain, in which reference TRBV7-3 and TRBJ1-2 provide the parts outside the CDR3, is GAGVSQTPSNKVTEKGKYVELRCDPISGHTALYWYRQSLGQGPEFLIYFQGTGAADDSGLPNDRFFAVRPEGSVSTLKIQRTERGDSAVYLCASSANPRDGYTFGSGTRLTVV.

This clone was counted once. The V call is TRBV9, the J call TRBJ1-2, with TRBD1 matching 10 bases. Looked up from germline, CDR1 is SGDLS and CDR2 is YYNGEE. V shed 3 bases and J 5 bases; nucleotides not matched to a gene: 4. CDR3 size: 14 residues. As DNA, the CDR3 is TGTGCCAGCAGCGGACAGGGGGCTGGGTATGGCTACACCTTC. This gives the protein CASSGQGAGYGYTF.

The chain combines TRBV5-1 with TRBJ2-1; D may be TRBD2 (6 bases). V dropped 0 bases and J dropped 0 bases, with 10 bases sitting between them. Germline V lookup: CDR1 SGHRS, CDR2 YFSETQ. The CDR3 loop spans 16 amino acids. CDR3 sequence reads: CASSLAGVSSYNEQFF. The CDR3 DNA reads as TGCGCCAGCAGCTTGGCGGGGGTTAGCTCCTACAATGAGCAGTTCTTC.

The rearrangement joins TRBV12-3 or TRBV12-4 to TRBJ2-1, with 8 bases aligning to TRBD1. CDR3 length: 13 amino acids. V gave up 3 bases and J gave up 10 bases; unmatched junction bases: 5. In DNA form, the CDR3 reads TGTGCCAGCAGTTTTCAGGGGGCTCGGGAGCAGTTCTTC. Translating it yields CASSFQGAREQFF.

The rearrangement links TRBV5-1 to TRBJ2-3; D is perhaps TRBD2 (6 bases). The germline gives CDR1 SGHRS, CDR2 YFSETQ. The ends were cut back, 3 bases at V and 1 base at J, with 15 bases in the middle. The CDR3 sequence is 16 residues long. CDR3 bases: TGCGCCAGCAGCTCCTGGGGTAGCGGTCGCACAGATACGCAGTATTTT. Encoded protein: CASSSWGSGRTDTQYF. Complete variable domain (other parts from reference TRBV5-1 and TRBJ2-3): KAGVTQTPRYLIKTRGQQVTLSCSPISGHRSVSWYQQTPGQGLQFLFEYFSETQRNKGNFPGRFSGRQFSNSRSEMNVSTLELGDSALYLCASSSWGSGRTDTQYFGPGTRLTVL.

The rearrangement joins TRBV5-6 to TRBJ2-1, with D unresolved. CDR1 and CDR2 (germline): SGHDT, YYEEEE. Trimming cost V 1 base and J 1 base, with 6 bases left between them. CDR3 size: 14 residues. The CDR3 sequence is CASSLTMSYNEQFF. DNA for the CDR3: TGTGCCAGCAGCTTGACGATGTCCTACAATGAGCAGTTCTTC.

This clone was picked up one time. The genes are TRBV30 and TRBJ2-5, with D perhaps TRBD2 (6 bases). The CDR3 extends over 14 amino acids. The germline gives CDR1 GTSNPN, CDR2 SVGIG (reference sequence). V dropped 5 bases and J dropped 4 bases, with 17 bases sitting between them. As DNA, the CDR3 is TGTGCCTGGGGGAGTCGGGGGTTACTAGAGACCCAGTACTTC. Protein product: CAWGSRGLLETQYF.

The V and J genes are TRBV9 and TRBJ2-1, with D possibly matching TRBD2 (6 bases). The CDR3 sequence is 15 residues long. The V gene's germline CDR1 is SGDLS and CDR2 YYNGEE. V lost 4 bases to trimming and J lost 5 bases, with 16 bases between them. The CDR3 region is CASSPGLAPHNEQFF. In DNA form, the CDR3 reads TGTGCCAGCAGCCCCGGGCTAGCGCCTCACAATGAGCAGTTCTTC.

This sequence joins TRBV6-7 and TRBJ2-1; 8 nucleotides align to TRBD2. TRBV6-7 is noted as an ORF with a role that remains uncertain. CDR3 length equals 19 residues. The CDR3 coding sequence is TGTCCCCGCTGTTACGGGGGGGCGGGGGTGGGGAGCTCCTACAATGAGCAGTTCTTC. Translating gives CPRCYGGAGVGSSYNEQFF.

V and J are TRBV6-1 and TRBJ2-3; D is possibly TRBD2 (6 bases). CDR3 length: 14 amino acids. Deletions cut 3 bases from V and 2 bases from J, with 9 bases between. Germline assignment: CDR1 MNHNS and CDR2 SASEGT. Here the CDR3 DNA reads TGTGCCAGCAGTGAGGGCGGGGCCACAGATACGCAGTATTTT. Its protein product is CASSEGGATDTQYF.

This sequence joins TRBV6-5 and TRBJ2-5; D uncertain. V was shortened by 6 bases and J by 2 bases, with 10 bases between the two germline ends. CDR1 and CDR2 from the germline V gene are MNHEY and SVGAGI. The CDR3 is made up of 13 amino acids. The CDR3 region has the DNA TGTGCCAGCAGACTGTACGAGCAAGAGACCCAGTACTTC. This gives the protein CASRLYEQETQYF.

This clone was seen a few times. This specimen includes other DNA sequences encoding the same CDR3. DNA of the CDR3: TGTGCCCCCTGTGATGGGGGGGCGGGGGTGGGGAGCTCCTACAATGAGCAGTTCTTC. It encodes CAPCDGGAGVGSSYNEQFF. V is TRBV2 and J is TRBJ2-1, with a possible D match to TRBD2 (7 bases). With 11 bases removed from V and 0 bases from J, the gap between germline ends came to 29 bases. Germline V gives CDR1 SNHLY, CDR2 FYNNEI. The CDR3 length is 19 residues.

The table lists this clone with a count of one. The chain carries TRBV6-2 or TRBV6-3 and TRBJ1-5, with TRBD1 matching over 7 bases. This CDR3 has 17 amino acids. Germline assignment: CDR1 MNHEY and CDR2 SVGEGT. V gave up 0 bases and J gave up 1 base; unmatched junction bases: 6. CDR3 in DNA: TGTGCCAGCAGTTACTCGATTCTCAGGGGGAGCAATCAGCCCCAGCATTTT. The encoded protein is CASSYSILRGSNQPQHF.

The V and J genes are TRBV24-1 and TRBJ2-1; D is ambiguous. CDR1 and CDR2 from the germline V gene are KGHDR and SFDVKD. This CDR3 is built from 13 residues. Trimming left V 6 bases short and J 2 bases short, with 7 bases between. The CDR3 reads CATSSGTYNEQFF. The CDR3 bases are TGTGCCACCAGTTCTGGGACCTACAATGAGCAGTTCTTC.

V usage is TRBV10-3 and J usage is TRBJ1-3; 7 bases align to TRBD1. Germline CDR1 reads ENHRY; CDR2 reads SYGVKD. CDR3 length: 14 residues. V lost 8 bases and J lost 2; bases outside the gene matches: 6. CDR3 in DNA: TGTGCCATCCAATCTCAGGGGGCTGGAAACACCATATATTTT. Its protein product is CAIQSQGAGNTIYF.

The chain combines TRBV3-1 (or the pseudogene TRBV3-2) with TRBJ1-1; TRBD1 agrees at 9 bases. This CDR3 is 15 amino acids long. V was clipped by 8 bases and J by 10 bases; unmatched bases: 17. Germline lookup yields CDR1 LGHDT and CDR2 YNNKEL (reference sequence). Written as DNA, the CDR3 is TGTGCCAGCTCTATTCCGGGACAGGGAAGGATGGGAGCTTTCTTT. Its translation: CASSIPGQGRMGAFF.

This sequence joins TRBV6-6 and TRBJ2-7; D is possibly TRBD2 (6 bases). Trimming left V 6 bases short and J 0 bases short, with 12 bases between. Germline loops: CDR1 MNHNY, CDR2 SVGAGI (reference sequence). The CDR3 has 14 residues. As DNA, the CDR3 is TGTGCCAGCAGCTCCGGGACTCGCTCCTACGAGCAGTACTTC. This codes for CASSSGTRSYEQYF.

Concerning this clone: Different DNA sequences within this sample yield the same CDR3. The rearrangement joins TRBV2 to TRBJ2-7; possibly TRBD2 for D (6 bases). The V and J ends lost 6 bases and 0 bases respectively, with 12 bases between them. The CDR3 has 14 residues. CDR1 is SNHLY, CDR2 FYNNEI, per germline. CDR3 coding DNA: TGTGCCAGCAGCGCGGGGTCCCTCTCCTACGAGCAGTACTTC. Protein product: CASSAGSLSYEQYF.

The V and J genes are TRBV6-2 or TRBV6-3 and TRBJ2-1; TRBD1 agrees at 9 bases. This CDR3 has 15 residues. Germline V lookup: CDR1 MNHEY, CDR2 SVGEGT. Losses at the gene ends were 5 bases for V and 4 bases for J; bases not matched to a gene: 6. The CDR3 is CASSPGQGVYNEQFF. The CDR3 DNA reads TGTGCCAGCAGTCCGGGACAGGGTGTTTACAATGAGCAGTTCTTC.

V and J are TRBV7-9 and TRBJ2-6; no reliable D call. The V gene lost 5 bases and the J gene lost 0 bases, with 11 bases spanning the gap. CDR1 is SEHNR and CDR2 is FQNEAQ in the germline V gene (reference sequence). The CDR3 consists of 16 residues. In DNA, the CDR3 is TGTGCCAGCAGCCCTTGGACGAGCTCTGGGGCCAACGTCCTGACTTTC. Protein: CASSPWTSSGANVLTF.

Written as DNA, the CDR3 is TGTGCCATCAGTGTTGCGAATGAGCAGTTCTTC. The encoded protein is CAISVANEQFF. J is TRBJ2-1 and V is TRBV10-3; D is ambiguous. This CDR3 spans 11 amino acids. Between the trimmed V and J ends, which lost 4 bases and 7 bases, there was a span of 5 bases. Germline V gene data show CDR1 as ENHRY and CDR2 as SYGVKD.